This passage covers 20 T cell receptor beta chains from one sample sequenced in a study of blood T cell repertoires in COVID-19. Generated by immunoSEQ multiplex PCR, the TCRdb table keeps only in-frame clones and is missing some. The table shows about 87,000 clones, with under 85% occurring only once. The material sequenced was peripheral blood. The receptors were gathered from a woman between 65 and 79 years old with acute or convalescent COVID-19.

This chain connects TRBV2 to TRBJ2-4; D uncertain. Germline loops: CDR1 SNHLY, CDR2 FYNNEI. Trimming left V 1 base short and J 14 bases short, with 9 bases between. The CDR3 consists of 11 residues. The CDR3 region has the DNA TGTGCCAGCAGTGAAGGTCTCCGCGAGTACTTC. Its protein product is CASSEGLREYF.

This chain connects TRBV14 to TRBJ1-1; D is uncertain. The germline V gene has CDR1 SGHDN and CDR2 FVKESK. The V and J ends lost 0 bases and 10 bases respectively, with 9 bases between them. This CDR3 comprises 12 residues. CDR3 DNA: TGTGCCAGCAGCCAAGATCGGGTGGTAGCTTTCTTT. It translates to CASSQDRVVAFF.

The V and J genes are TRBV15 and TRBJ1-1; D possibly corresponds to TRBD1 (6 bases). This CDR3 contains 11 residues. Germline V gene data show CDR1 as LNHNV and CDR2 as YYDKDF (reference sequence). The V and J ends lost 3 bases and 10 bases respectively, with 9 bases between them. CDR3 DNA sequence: TGTGCCACCAGCAGGGAAGGGGGAGCTTTCTTT. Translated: CATSREGGAFF.

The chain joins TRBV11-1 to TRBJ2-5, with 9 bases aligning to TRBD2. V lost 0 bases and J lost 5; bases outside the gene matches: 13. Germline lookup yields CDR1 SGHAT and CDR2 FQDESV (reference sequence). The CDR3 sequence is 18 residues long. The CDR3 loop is CASSLARSGGSLGETQYF. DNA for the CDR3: TGTGCCAGCAGCTTAGCCCGCAGCGGGGGGTCACTGGGGGAGACCCAGTACTTC.

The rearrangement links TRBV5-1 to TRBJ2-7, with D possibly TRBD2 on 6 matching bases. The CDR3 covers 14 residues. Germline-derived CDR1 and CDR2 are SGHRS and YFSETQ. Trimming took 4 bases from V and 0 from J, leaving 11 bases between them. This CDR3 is CASSPDGSSYEQYF. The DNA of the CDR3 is TGCGCCAGCAGCCCGGACGGGAGCTCCTACGAGCAGTACTTC.

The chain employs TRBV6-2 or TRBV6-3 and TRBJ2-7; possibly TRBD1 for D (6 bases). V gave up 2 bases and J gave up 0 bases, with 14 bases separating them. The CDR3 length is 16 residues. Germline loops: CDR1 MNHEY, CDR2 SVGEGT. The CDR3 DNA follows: TGTGCCAGCAGTTACGGGGACACCACGAACTCCTACGAGCAGTACTTC. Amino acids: CASSYGDTTNSYEQYF.

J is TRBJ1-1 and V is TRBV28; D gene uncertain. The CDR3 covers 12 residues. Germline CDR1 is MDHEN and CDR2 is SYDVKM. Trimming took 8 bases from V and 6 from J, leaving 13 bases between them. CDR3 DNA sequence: TGTGCCAGCCGTTCCATGAGGGCTGAAGCTTTCTTT. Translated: CASRSMRAEAFF.

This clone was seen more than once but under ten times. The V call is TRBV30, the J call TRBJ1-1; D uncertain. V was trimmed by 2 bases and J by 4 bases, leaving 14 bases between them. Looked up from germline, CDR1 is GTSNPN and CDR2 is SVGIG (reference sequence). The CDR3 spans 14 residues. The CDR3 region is CAWSRIVGSTEAFF. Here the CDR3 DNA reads TGTGCCTGGAGTAGGATTGTGGGGAGCACTGAAGCTTTCTTT.

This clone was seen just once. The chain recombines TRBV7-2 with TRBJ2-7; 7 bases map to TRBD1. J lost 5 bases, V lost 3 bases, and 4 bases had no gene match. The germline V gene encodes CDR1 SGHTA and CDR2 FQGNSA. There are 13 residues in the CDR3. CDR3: CASSFDRANEQYF. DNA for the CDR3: TGTGCCAGCAGCTTTGACAGGGCCAACGAGCAGTACTTC.

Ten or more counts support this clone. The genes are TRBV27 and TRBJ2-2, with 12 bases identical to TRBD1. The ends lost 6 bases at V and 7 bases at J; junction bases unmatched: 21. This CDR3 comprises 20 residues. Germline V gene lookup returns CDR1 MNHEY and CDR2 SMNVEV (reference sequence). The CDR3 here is CASSHLYHHGTGGSGGELFF. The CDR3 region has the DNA TGTGCCAGCAGCCACCTATACCACCACGGGACAGGGGGCAGTGGCGGGGAGCTGTTTTTT.

Written as DNA, the CDR3 is TGTGCCAGCAGTTCGACATTTAACTATGGCTACACCTTC. It encodes CASSSTFNYGYTF. The V and J genes are TRBV12-3 or TRBV12-4 and TRBJ1-2; D call uncertain. V gave up 4 bases and J gave up 1 base, with 7 bases separating them. There are 13 residues in the CDR3.

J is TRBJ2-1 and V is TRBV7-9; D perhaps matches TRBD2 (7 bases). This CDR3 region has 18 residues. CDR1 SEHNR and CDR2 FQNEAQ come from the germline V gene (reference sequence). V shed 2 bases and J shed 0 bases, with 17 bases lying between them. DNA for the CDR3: TGTGCCAGCAGCTTACCCTGGGGGGGGCATTCCTCCTACAATGAGCAGTTCTTC. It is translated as CASSLPWGGHSSYNEQFF.

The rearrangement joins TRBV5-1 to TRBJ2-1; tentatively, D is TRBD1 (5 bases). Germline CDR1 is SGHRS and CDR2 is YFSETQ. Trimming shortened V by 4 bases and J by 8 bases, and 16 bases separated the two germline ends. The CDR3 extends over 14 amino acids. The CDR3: CASSALGVTDEQFF. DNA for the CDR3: TGCGCCAGCAGCGCCCTAGGGGTTACCGATGAGCAGTTCTTC.

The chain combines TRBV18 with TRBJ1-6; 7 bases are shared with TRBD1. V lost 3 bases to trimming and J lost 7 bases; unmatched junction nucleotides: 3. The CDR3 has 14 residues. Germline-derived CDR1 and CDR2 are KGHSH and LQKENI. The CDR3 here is CASSPGTANSPLHF. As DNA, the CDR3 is TGTGCCAGCTCACCCGGGACAGCAAATTCACCCCTCCACTTT.

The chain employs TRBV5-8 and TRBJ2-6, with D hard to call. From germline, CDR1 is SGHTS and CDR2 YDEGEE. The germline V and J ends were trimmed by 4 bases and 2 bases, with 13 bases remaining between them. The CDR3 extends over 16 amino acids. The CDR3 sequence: CASSPARSAGANVLTF. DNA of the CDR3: TGTGCCAGCAGCCCGGCGAGGAGCGCTGGGGCCAACGTCCTGACTTTC.

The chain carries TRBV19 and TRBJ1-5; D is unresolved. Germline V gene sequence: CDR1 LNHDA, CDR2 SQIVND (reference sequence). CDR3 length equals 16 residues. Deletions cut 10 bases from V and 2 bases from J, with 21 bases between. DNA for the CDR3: TGTGCCACCGCAGTAACGCCCGGAGGTGGCAATCAGCCCCAGCATTTT. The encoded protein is CATAVTPGGGNQPQHF.

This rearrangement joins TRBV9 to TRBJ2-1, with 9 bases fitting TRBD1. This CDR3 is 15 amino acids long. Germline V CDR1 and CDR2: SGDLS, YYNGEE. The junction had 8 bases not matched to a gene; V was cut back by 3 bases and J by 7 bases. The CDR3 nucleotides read TGTGCCAGCAGCGCCGGGGACAGGGCGAGGAATGAGCAGTTCTTC. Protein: CASSAGDRARNEQFF.

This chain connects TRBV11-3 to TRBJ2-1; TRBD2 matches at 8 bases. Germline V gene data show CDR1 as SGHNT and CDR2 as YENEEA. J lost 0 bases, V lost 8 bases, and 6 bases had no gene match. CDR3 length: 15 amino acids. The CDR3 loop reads CASREGGNSYNEQFF. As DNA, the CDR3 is TGTGCCAGCCGGGAGGGGGGCAACTCCTACAATGAGCAGTTCTTC.

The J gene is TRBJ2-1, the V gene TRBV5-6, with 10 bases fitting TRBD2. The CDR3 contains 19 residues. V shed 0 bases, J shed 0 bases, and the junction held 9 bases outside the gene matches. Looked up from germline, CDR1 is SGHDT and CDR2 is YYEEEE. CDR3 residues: CASSLELAGRISSYNEQFF. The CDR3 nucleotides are TGTGCCAGCAGCTTGGAACTAGCGGGGAGGATTTCCTCCTACAATGAGCAGTTCTTC.

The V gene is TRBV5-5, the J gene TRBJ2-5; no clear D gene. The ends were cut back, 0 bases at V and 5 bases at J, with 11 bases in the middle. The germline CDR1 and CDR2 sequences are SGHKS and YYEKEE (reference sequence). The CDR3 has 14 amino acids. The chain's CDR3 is CASSLGRLGETQYF. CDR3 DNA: TGTGCCAGCAGCTTGGGTCGGTTGGGCGAGACCCAGTACTTC.